The 20 T cell receptor beta chains below were found in one sample sequenced in a study of T-cell memory formation after mild COVID-19. TCRdb fed the 5' RACE reads into MiXCR, producing one record per CDR3 protein. The sample gives around 340,000 distinct CDR3 sequences, over 20% of which show up once; approximately 12% is in the top ten. The sequenced sample was PBMCs or a T cell subset sorted from them (not recorded which). Source of these receptors: an adult woman who had mild COVID-19 (a few samples of this study predate the infection). Cell type and time point are not known.

This clonotype has a handful of counts. The chain joins TRBV7-8 to TRBJ2-1; 11 bases are a match to TRBD2. This CDR3 contains 17 residues. V lost 1 base, J lost 4 bases, and 6 bases stayed unmatched. Germline lookup yields CDR1 SGHVS and CDR2 FQNEAQ. The CDR3: CASSLDIAGGLYNEQFF. In DNA, the CDR3 is TGTGCCAGCAGCTTAGATATAGCGGGAGGGCTATACAATGAGCAGTTCTTC.

This clonotype was recorded a few times. This chain links TRBV12-3 or TRBV12-4 with TRBJ2-2, with TRBD2 matching 8 bases. The CDR3 contains 18 residues. V shed 5 bases and J 5 bases; nucleotides not matched to a gene: 16. CDR3 DNA sequence: TGTGCCAGCAGTATCGCCCCGACTAGCGCGGCTGGGACCGGGGAGCTGTTTTTT. Translated: CASSIAPTSAAGTGELFF.

The J gene is TRBJ2-3, the V gene TRBV7-6, with D tentatively TRBD2 (5 bases). The germline V gene has CDR1 SGHVS and CDR2 FNYEAQ. CDR3 length equals 17 residues. V lost 2 bases to trimming and J lost 0 bases, with 15 bases between them. CDR3 in DNA: TGTGCCAGCAGCTTACTGGTAGCGACTTCAAGCACAGATACGCAGTATTTT. It specifies CASSLLVATSSTDTQYF.

In its sample, this clonotype was seen a few times. The rearrangement uses TRBV7-8 and TRBJ2-1; 11 bases align to TRBD2. The CDR3 is 18 amino acids. Trimming removed 2 bases from V and 3 bases from J; junction bases left unmatched: 9. Germline V gene lookup returns CDR1 SGHVS and CDR2 FQNEAQ. CDR3 loop: CASSLTDSSGGHYNEQFF. The CDR3 DNA sequence: TGTGCCAGCAGCTTAACAGATTCTAGCGGGGGGCACTACAATGAGCAGTTCTTC.

This clonotype was seen a few times. CDR3 sequence (DNA): TGTGCCAGCAGCTTAGTAGCGACGACAGATACGCAGTATTTT. Translated: CASSLVATTDTQYF. The V gene is TRBV5-6, the J gene TRBJ2-3, with D perhaps matching TRBD2 (5 bases). Germline CDR1 reads SGHDT; CDR2 reads YYEEEE. CDR3 length: 14 amino acids. V lost 2 bases to trimming and J lost 3 bases, with 10 bases between them.

The V and J genes are TRBV6-5 and TRBJ1-2, with a possible D match to TRBD1 (5 bases). The CDR3 runs 13 residues. Germline values: CDR1 MNHEY, CDR2 SVGAGI. With 7 bases removed from V and 2 bases from J, the gap between germline ends came to 11 bases. CDR3 coding DNA: TGTGCCAGCACTCCCGACAGAAACTATGGCTACACCTTC. This translates into CASTPDRNYGYTF.

The CDR3 protein is CASSLPGAMNSPLHF. CDR3 in DNA: TGTGCCAGCAGCTTACCCGGTGCTATGAATTCACCCCTCCACTTT. The chain recombines TRBV11-1 with TRBJ1-6; D is ambiguous. In germline, CDR1 is SGHAT, CDR2 FQDESV (reference sequence). V was pared by 2 bases and J by 7 bases, with 12 bases between. The CDR3 runs 15 residues.

J is TRBJ2-7 and V is TRBV3-1; no reliable D call. CDR1 and CDR2 (germline): LGHDT, YNNKEL (reference sequence). The CDR3 is made up of 15 amino acids. Trimming removed 5 bases at V and 3 bases at J, with 17 bases between. The CDR3 loop is CASSASRGDNYEQYF. The CDR3 DNA is TGTGCCAGCAGCGCCTCAAGAGGAGACAACTACGAGCAGTACTTC.

The rearrangement joins TRBV27 to TRBJ1-1, with unresolved D. CDR1 is MNHEY and CDR2 is SMNVEV in the germline V gene (reference sequence). This CDR3 is 13 amino acids long. V was clipped by 2 bases and J by 8 bases, with 12 bases between them. Written as DNA, the CDR3 is TGTGCCAGCAGTTTAGATCGGGGTCTAGAAGCTTTCTTT. Translated, it gives CASSLDRGLEAFF.

This clonotype has just a few counts. This chain connects TRBV6-5 to TRBJ1-2, with D tentatively TRBD1 (6 bases). The germline gives CDR1 MNHEY, CDR2 SVGAGI. The CDR3 runs 14 residues. V was cut by 5 bases and J by 4 bases, with 14 bases left in between. The CDR3 nucleotides are TGTGCCAGCAGTCCACAAACAGGGTCCTATGGCTACACCTTC. This encodes CASSPQTGSYGYTF.

This clonotype was observed a handful of times. This chain uses TRBV9 with TRBJ2-5; 9 bases map to TRBD1. V was clipped by 4 bases and J by 5 bases; unmatched bases: 3. This CDR3 has 13 amino acids. CDR1 and CDR2 from the germline V gene are SGDLS and YYNGEE. Here the CDR3 reads CASSTGQGETQYF. CDR3 sequence (DNA): TGTGCCAGCAGCACCGGACAGGGGGAGACCCAGTACTTC.

The V and J genes are TRBV7-2 and TRBJ2-7; weak D call: TRBD2 (7 bases). Germline lookup yields CDR1 SGHTA and CDR2 FQGNSA. Trimming removed 4 bases from V and 0 bases from J, with 16 bases in between. This CDR3 has 16 residues. The CDR3 sequence: CASSSQGRGSSYEQYF. CDR3 DNA: TGTGCCAGCAGCTCCCAGGGGCGGGGGAGCTCCTACGAGCAGTACTTC.

This clonotype was picked up a small number of times. The chain uses TRBV5-1 and TRBJ2-1; 13 bases fit TRBD2. This CDR3 is 15 amino acids long. Germline V gene lookup returns CDR1 SGHRS and CDR2 YFSETQ. The J segment lost 8 bases and the V segment lost 4 bases, leaving 6 bases of the junction unmatched. Written as DNA, the CDR3 is TGCGCCAGCAGCGTGGGACTAGCGGGAAGAGATGAGCAGTTCTTC. This codes for CASSVGLAGRDEQFF.

The chain couples TRBV7-2 to TRBJ1-1, with D possibly matching TRBD1 (5 bases). CDR1 is SGHTA and CDR2 is FQGNSA in the germline V gene. Deletions cut 4 bases from V and 4 bases from J, with 16 bases between. This CDR3 has 15 residues. The CDR3, as DNA: TGTGCCAGCAGCTCTCGACCCTGGGGGGTCACTGAAGCTTTCTTT. Amino acid sequence: CASSSRPWGVTEAFF.

V is TRBV11-3 and J is TRBJ2-1, with 10 nucleotides matching TRBD1. Germline V gene lookup returns CDR1 SGHNT and CDR2 YENEEA. CDR3 size: 15 residues. Trimming at V came to 9 bases and at J to 8 bases, leaving 13 bases not matched to a gene. CDR3 DNA sequence: TGTGCCAGAAACTTGTGGGACAGGGGTTGTGATGAGCAGTTCTTC. This gives the protein CARNLWDRGCDEQFF.

This chain links TRBV6-5 with TRBJ1-2, with 8 nucleotides matching TRBD1. V dropped 4 bases and J dropped 3; count of bases not matched to a gene: 4. Germline values: CDR1 MNHEY, CDR2 SVGAGI. This CDR3 has 14 residues. In nucleotides, the CDR3 is TGTGCCAGCAGTTCCACAGGGGGATACTATGGCTACACCTTC. This sequence encodes CASSSTGGYYGYTF.

CDR3 coding DNA: TGTGCCAGCAGCACCTTCGGACAGCACTACGAGCAGTACTTC. Its translation is CASSTFGQHYEQYF. This sequence joins TRBV12-3 or TRBV12-4 and TRBJ2-7, with D perhaps TRBD1 (6 bases). The CDR3 contains 14 residues. Trimming took off 6 bases at V and 3 bases at J, with 15 bases between the two ends.

This sequence joins TRBV6-5 and TRBJ2-1; D is ambiguous. The length of the CDR3 is 13 residues. From germline, CDR1 is MNHEY and CDR2 SVGAGI. The V end lost 0 bases, the J end lost 7 bases, and 7 bases lay between the germline ends. CDR3 in DNA: TGTGCCAGCAGTTACTCCCCCCCTAATGAGCAGTTCTTC. It yields the protein CASSYSPPNEQFF.

This rearrangement joins TRBV24-1 to TRBJ1-1; 7 bases agree with TRBD1. J was trimmed by 1 base and V by 8 bases; bases with no gene match: 3. The CDR3 spans 13 residues. Per germline, CDR1 KGHDR and CDR2 SFDVKD. DNA of the CDR3: TGTGCCACCAAGGACAGGTGGAACACTGAAGCTTTCTTT. As protein: CATKDRWNTEAFF.

This clonotype was observed a handful of times. The chain links TRBV4-3 to TRBJ2-3, with D perhaps TRBD2 (5 bases). The CDR3 contains 16 residues. Germline V gives CDR1 LGHNA, CDR2 YSLEER. Trimming left V 1 base short and J 4 bases short, with 15 bases between. In DNA, the CDR3 is TGCGCCAGCAGCCAAGCCGCAGCCAATAGCGCAGATACGCAGTATTTT. This gives the protein CASSQAAANSADTQYF.